Each of the 11 T cell receptor beta chains below was sequenced from the same sample in a study of cytomegalovirus exposure and HLA in healthy donors. PCR amplification relied on 60 Vbeta primers (plus 13 Jbeta primers). Method: immunoSEQ multiplex PCR; TCRdb's copy keeps in-frame clones and lacks some. The table has hundreds of thousands of clones, about three quarters seen once. The material sequenced was PBMCs. These receptors originate from a man aged 35-49 years in good health and CMV-seronegative.

J is TRBJ2-7 and V is TRBV29-1; 8 bases map to TRBD2. The V gene's germline CDR1 is SQVTM and CDR2 ANQGSEA. The CDR3 length is 13 residues. Unmatched junction bases numbered 4, after V lost 0 bases and J lost 6 bases. CDR3 region: CSVEDSGGREQYF. CDR3 DNA: TGCAGCGTTGAAGATTCGGGGGGGCGCGAGCAGTACTTC.

V and J are TRBV7-8 and TRBJ2-1; TRBD2 matches at 11 bases. Germline CDR1 is SGHVS and CDR2 is FQNEAQ. The ends lost 3 bases at V and 5 bases at J; junction bases unmatched: 3. This CDR3 has 15 amino acids. This chain's CDR3 is CASSFLAGGNNEQFF. In DNA, the CDR3 is TGTGCCAGCAGCTTCCTAGCGGGAGGCAACAATGAGCAGTTCTTC.

The V and J genes are TRBV6-5 and TRBJ1-3, with D unresolved. This CDR3 contains 14 residues. V was pared by 7 bases and J by 3 bases, with 13 bases between. Germline V CDR1 and CDR2: MNHEY, SVGAGI. CDR3 loop: CASTRRGDGNTIYF. The DNA for the CDR3 is TGTGCCAGCACCCGGCGGGGTGATGGAAACACCATATATTTT.

The V call is TRBV5-1, the J call TRBJ2-3; D ambiguous. V lost 0 bases and J lost 2, with 7 bases in between. The CDR3 runs 14 residues. The germline gives CDR1 SGHRS, CDR2 YFSETQ. CDR3 coding DNA: TGCGCCAGCAGCTTGGACTCAACCACAGATACGCAGTATTTT. Protein sequence: CASSLDSTTDTQYF. Looking up the rest from reference TRBV5-1 and TRBJ2-3 gives the full variable domain: KAGVTQTPRYLIKTRGQQVTLSCSPISGHRSVSWYQQTPGQGLQFLFEYFSETQRNKGNFPGRFSGRQFSNSRSEMNVSTLELGDSALYLCASSLDSTTDTQYFGPGTRLTVL.

The chain joins TRBV7-3 to TRBJ2-3; 7 bases agree with TRBD2. From germline, CDR1 is SGHTA and CDR2 FQGTGA. The CDR3 loop spans 16 amino acids. V dropped 1 base and J dropped 1; count of bases not matched to a gene: 5. The CDR3 nucleotides read TGTGCCAGCAGCTTAATTGCGGGAGTCGGCACAGATACGCAGTATTTT. This gives the protein CASSLIAGVGTDTQYF.

The V call is TRBV5-4, the J call TRBJ2-7; 10 bases map to TRBD2. This CDR3 comprises 15 residues. Germline-derived CDR1 and CDR2 are SGHNT and YYREEE (reference sequence). The junction had 7 bases not matched to a gene; V was cut back by 4 bases and J by 3 bases. The CDR3 DNA follows: TGTGCCAGCAGCCCTTCCGGGACTAGCGTCTACGAGCAGTACTTC. Amino acid sequence: CASSPSGTSVYEQYF.

This chain links TRBV19 with TRBJ2-7; TRBD1 is a possible D gene (5 bases). CDR3 length: 14 residues. The germline CDR1 and CDR2 sequences are LNHDA and SQIVND (reference sequence). V lost 6 bases and J lost 2, with 14 bases in between. The CDR3 DNA is TGTGCCAGTAGCCTATCGACAGAAGCCTACGAGCAGTACTTC. Translated: CASSLSTEAYEQYF.

This clone has a handful of counts. Here the CDR3 reads CASSVSGISYNEQFF. The DNA for the CDR3 is TGTGCCAGCAGCGTGAGCGGGATCTCCTACAATGAGCAGTTCTTC. The chain carries TRBV7-2 and TRBJ2-1, with 7 bases that match TRBD2. With 5 bases clipped from V and 0 bases from J, the junction kept 4 bases outside the gene matches. The CDR3 is made up of 15 amino acids. Germline-derived CDR1 and CDR2 are SGHTA and FQGNSA.

The chain couples TRBV2 to TRBJ1-5, with D perhaps matching TRBD1 (6 bases). Germline V gives CDR1 SNHLY, CDR2 FYNNEI. V was pared by 2 bases and J by 6 bases, with 11 bases between. There are 14 residues in the CDR3. The CDR3 region is CASSEWGLGQPQHF. The CDR3 DNA is TGTGCCAGCAGTGAATGGGGGCTGGGTCAGCCCCAGCATTTT. Combining the CDR3 with reference TRBV2 and TRBJ1-5 gives the whole variable domain EPEVTQTPSHQVTQMGQEVILRCVPISNHLYFYWYRQILGQKVEFLVSFYNNEISEKSEIFDDQFSVERPDGSNFTLKIRSTKLEDSAMYFCASSEWGLGQPQHFGDGTRLSIL.

The chain recombines TRBV5-1 with TRBJ1-2; TRBD1 aligns across 8 bases. Germline trimming cut 3 bases from V and 1 base from J; bases unmatched to any gene: 2. Germline loops: CDR1 SGHRS, CDR2 YFSETQ. The length of the CDR3 is 14 residues. DNA for the CDR3: TGCGCCAGCAGCTCTGGACAGGGTAACTATGGCTACACCTTC. Amino acid sequence: CASSSGQGNYGYTF.

V usage is TRBV5-4 and J usage is TRBJ1-2; 7 nucleotides agree with TRBD1. Germline values: CDR1 SGHNT, CDR2 YYREEE (reference sequence). The CDR3 contains 14 residues. With 4 bases clipped from V and 4 bases from J, the junction kept 7 bases outside the gene matches. Here the CDR3 DNA reads TGTGCCAGCAGCCGGGACAGAATTTCCTATGGCTACACCTTC. As protein: CASSRDRISYGYTF. The full variable domain, with the rest looked up from reference TRBV5-4 and TRBJ1-2, is ETGVTQSPTHLIKTRGQQVTLRCSSQSGHNTVSWYQQALGQGPQFIFQYYREEENGRGNFPPRFSGLQFPNYSSELNVNALELDDSALYLCASSRDRISYGYTFGSGTRLTVV.